A selection of T cell receptor beta chains follows, all from one sample in a study of tumor and adjacent non-tumor tissue in lung cancer. TCRdb re-called the multiplex PCR reads with MiXCR, one entry per CDR3 protein. The table shows more than 95,000 distinct CDR3 sequences, with about 66% occurring only once. Material for sequencing was lung tumor tissue. The receptor source for this set is a man in his thirties or forties with non-small cell lung cancer. The CDR3 runs from the conserved cysteine through the conserved F or W. Fields, in order: J gene, V gene, CDR3 protein.

TRBJ1-6,TRBV12-3/TRBV12-4,CASSQDPSSYNSPLHF
TRBJ2-6,TRBV4-3,CASSRTPSGANTLTF
TRBJ2-6,TRBV24-1,CATSDNSGTGSSRANVLTF
TRBJ2-3,TRBV12-3/TRBV12-4,CASSSLGGAVDTQYF
TRBJ2-5,TRBV7-2,CASSSGVGEETQYF
TRBJ1-2,TRBV5-5,CASILDAGSNYVYTF
TRBJ2-7,TRBV6-2/TRBV6-3,CASRHQNYEQYF
TRBJ1-6,TRBV6-5,CASSYDLGFNSPLHF
TRBJ2-2,TRBV11-2,CASSLGGTGLAGELFF
TRBJ1-1,TRBV11-1,CASSLFRDTNTEAFF
TRBJ2-7,TRBV20-1,CSAKMASREQHF
TRBJ2-7,TRBV21-1,CANRTSGSYEQYF
TRBJ2-5,TRBV20-1,CNVLQEIQYF
TRBJ2-3,TRBV12-3/TRBV12-4,CASRETGARDADTQYF
TRBJ1-5,TRBV2,CASSEASNQPQHF
TRBJ2-7,TRBV6-6,CATAEGYEQYF
TRBJ2-1,TRBV11-3,CASSLALLQDGFLDNEQFF
TRBJ2-5,TRBV11-3,CASSLAGYQETQYF
TRBJ1-6,TRBV12-3/TRBV12-4,CASSLEMGSPLHF
TRBJ2-7,TRBV6-2/TRBV6-3,CASSSRWAGGLTSYEEYF
TRBJ2-2,TRBV5-4,CASSMVGSTTGELFF
TRBJ2-1,TRBV12-3/TRBV12-4,CASPAGYPSSYNEQFF
TRBJ1-2,TRBV29-1,CNVENQRGGYTF
TRBJ2-1,TRBV4-1,CASIQGNVRSGEQFF
TRBJ2-7,TRBV6-2/TRBV6-3,CASSPSGYGGEQYF
TRBJ2-7,TRBV4-1,CASSQDEIIGTYEQYF
TRBJ1-2,TRBV4-2,CTSSQDFGGANYGYTF
TRBJ1-1,TRBV6-2/TRBV6-3,CASSYWGPEAFF
TRBJ1-2,TRBV20-1,CSAHRRGQQGGYTF
TRBJ2-3,TRBV6-1,CASSVASGGADTQYF
TRBJ2-2,TRBV4-1,CASSPRGEGRTGELFF
TRBJ1-6,TRBV12-3/TRBV12-4,CAISVRGAGNSPLHF
TRBJ2-2,TRBV10-3,CAFRGPTSGGGNTGELFF
TRBJ2-7,TRBV11-2,CVSRSGPYEQYF
TRBJ1-4,TRBV20-1,CSASKGQSSEKLFF
TRBJ2-1,TRBV11-3,CASSSGLLYNGQFF
TRBJ1-1,TRBV29-1,CSANMEVYKAFF
TRBJ2-3,TRBV20-1,CSAHNGRAQDTLYF
TRBJ2-2,TRBV5-4,CASSPGGTLNTGDLFF
TRBJ2-4,TRBV6-2/TRBV6-3,CASSLGSGGNIQYF
TRBJ1-2,TRBV12-3/TRBV12-4,CASSFMGGGGYTF
TRBJ1-6,TRBV11-2,CASSLVGDRYLPFHF
TRBJ2-3,TRBV4-1,CASNQDRGGADTQYF
TRBJ1-2,TRBV30,CAWGPQGALYDYTF
TRBJ2-7,TRBV11-2,CAGSFSPFYEQHF
TRBJ1-2,TRBV4-3,CASNQAWEGDYGYTF
TRBJ2-7,TRBV4-2,CASSHPTGQGLYEQYF
TRBJ2-2,TRBV24-1,CATSDFATGGGWDTGELFF